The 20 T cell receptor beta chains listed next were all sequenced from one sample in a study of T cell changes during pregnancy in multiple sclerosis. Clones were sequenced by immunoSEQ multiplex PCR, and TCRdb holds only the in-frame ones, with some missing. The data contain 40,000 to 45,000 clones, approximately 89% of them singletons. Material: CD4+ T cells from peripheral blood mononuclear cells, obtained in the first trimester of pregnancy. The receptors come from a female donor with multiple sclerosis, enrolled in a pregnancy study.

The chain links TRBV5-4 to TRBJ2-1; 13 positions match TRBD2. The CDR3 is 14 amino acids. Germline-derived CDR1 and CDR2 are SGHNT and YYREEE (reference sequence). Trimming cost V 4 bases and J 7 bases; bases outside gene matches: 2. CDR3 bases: TGTGCCAGCAGCGCGGGACTAGCGGGAAATGAGCAGTTCTTC. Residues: CASSAGLAGNEQFF.

CDR3 nucleotides: TGTGCCAGCAGCTCGGGTCCCGGGACACCCAACTCGGCATACGAGCAGTACTTC. Translating it yields CASSSGPGTPNSAYEQYF. V and J are TRBV7-9 and TRBJ2-7, with D possibly matching TRBD1 (6 bases). V lost 4 bases and J 4 bases, leaving 26 bases between the germline ends. The length of the CDR3 is 18 residues. CDR1 is SEHNR and CDR2 is FQNEAQ in the germline V gene (reference sequence).

The CDR3 here is CAWAGYNEQFF. CDR3 nucleotide sequence: TGTGCCTGGGCGGGATACAATGAGCAGTTCTTC. The V call is TRBV30, the J call TRBJ2-1, with D possibly matching TRBD2 (6 bases). This CDR3 comprises 11 residues. The germline V gene has CDR1 GTSNPN and CDR2 SVGIG (reference sequence). V lost 5 bases and J 4 bases, leaving 6 bases between the germline ends.

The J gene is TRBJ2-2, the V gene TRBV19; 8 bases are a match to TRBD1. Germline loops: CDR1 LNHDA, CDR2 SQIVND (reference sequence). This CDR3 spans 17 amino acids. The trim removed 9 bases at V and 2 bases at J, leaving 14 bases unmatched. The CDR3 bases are TGTGCCAGCACACCAAGCCCCGGGACAGGCAACACCGGGGAGCTGTTTTTT. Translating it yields CASTPSPGTGNTGELFF.

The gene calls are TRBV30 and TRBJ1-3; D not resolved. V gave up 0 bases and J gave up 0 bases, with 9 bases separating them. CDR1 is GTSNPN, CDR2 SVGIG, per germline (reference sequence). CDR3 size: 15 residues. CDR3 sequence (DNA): TGTGCCTGGAGTGTACCGTCTAGCTCTGGAAACACCATATATTTT. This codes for CAWSVPSSSGNTIYF.

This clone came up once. CDR3: CASSPRTASGSFQETQYF. CDR3 DNA sequence: TGTGCCAGCTCACCAAGAACGGCTAGCGGGAGTTTCCAAGAGACCCAGTACTTC. The chain has TRBV18 and TRBJ2-5, with 10 bases that match TRBD2. Germline CDR1 is KGHSH and CDR2 is LQKENI. J was trimmed by 1 base and V by 2 bases; bases with no gene match: 10. This CDR3 has 18 amino acids.

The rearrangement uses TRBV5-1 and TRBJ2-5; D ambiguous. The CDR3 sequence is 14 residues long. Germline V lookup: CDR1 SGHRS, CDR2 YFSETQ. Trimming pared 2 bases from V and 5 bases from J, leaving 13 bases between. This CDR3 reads CASSFERPGETQYF. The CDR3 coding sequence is TGCGCCAGCAGCTTTGAGAGACCCGGGGAGACCCAGTACTTC.

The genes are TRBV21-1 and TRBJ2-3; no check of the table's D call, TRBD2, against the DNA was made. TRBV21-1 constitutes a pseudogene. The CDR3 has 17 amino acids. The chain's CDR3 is CASSEKTYEREADTQYF. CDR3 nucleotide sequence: TGTGCCAGCAGCGAAAAGACTTATGAGCGGGAGGCAGATACGCAGTATTTT.

CDR3 in DNA: TGTGCCAGCAGCTTCTCCCGGGGAGCCGGGGAGCTGTTTTTT. As protein: CASSFSRGAGELFF. V gene TRBV11-3 combines with J gene TRBJ2-2; possibly TRBD2 for D (5 bases). The length of the CDR3 is 14 residues. CDR1 SGHNT and CDR2 YENEEA come from the germline V gene. The V end lost 3 bases, the J end lost 6 bases, and 11 bases lay between the germline ends.

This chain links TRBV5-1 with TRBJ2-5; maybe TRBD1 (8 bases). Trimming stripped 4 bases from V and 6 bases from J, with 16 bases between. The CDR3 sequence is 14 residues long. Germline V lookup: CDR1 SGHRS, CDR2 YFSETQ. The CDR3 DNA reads TGCGCCAGCAGCCCGGACAGGGAGGGGAAGACCCAGTACTTC. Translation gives CASSPDREGKTQYF. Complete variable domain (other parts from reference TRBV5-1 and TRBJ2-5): KAGVTQTPRYLIKTRGQQVTLSCSPISGHRSVSWYQQTPGQGLQFLFEYFSETQRNKGNFPGRFSGRQFSNSRSEMNVSTLELGDSALYLCASSPDREGKTQYFGPGTRLLVL.

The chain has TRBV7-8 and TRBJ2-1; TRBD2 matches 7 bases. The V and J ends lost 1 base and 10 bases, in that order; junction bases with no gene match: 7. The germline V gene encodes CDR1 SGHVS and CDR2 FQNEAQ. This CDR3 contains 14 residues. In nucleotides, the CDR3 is TGTGCCAGCAGCTTAGGGCGTGGGAGGGGCGAGCAGTTCTTC. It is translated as CASSLGRGRGEQFF.

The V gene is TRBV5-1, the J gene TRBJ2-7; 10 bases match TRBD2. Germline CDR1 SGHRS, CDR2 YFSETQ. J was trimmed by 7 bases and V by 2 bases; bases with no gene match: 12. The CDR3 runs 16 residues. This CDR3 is CASSFLGEREGGEQYF. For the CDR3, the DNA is TGCGCCAGCAGCTTCTTGGGGGAGCGGGAGGGAGGTGAGCAGTACTTC.

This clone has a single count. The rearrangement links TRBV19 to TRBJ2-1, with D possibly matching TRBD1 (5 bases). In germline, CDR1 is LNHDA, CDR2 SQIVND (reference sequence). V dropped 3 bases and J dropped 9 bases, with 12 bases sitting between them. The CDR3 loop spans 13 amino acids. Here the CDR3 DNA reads TGTGCCAGTAGTATTACCTACCAGGGTGAGCAGTTCTTC. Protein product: CASSITYQGEQFF.

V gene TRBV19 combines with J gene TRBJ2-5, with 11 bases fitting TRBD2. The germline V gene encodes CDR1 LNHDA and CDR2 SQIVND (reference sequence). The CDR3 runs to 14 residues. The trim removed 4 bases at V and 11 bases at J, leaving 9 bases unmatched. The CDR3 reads CASSKGTSGREQYF. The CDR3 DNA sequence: TGTGCCAGTAGTAAAGGGACTAGCGGCAGAGAGCAGTACTTC.

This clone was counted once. The CDR3 DNA is TGCGCCAGCAGCACCGGGACAGGGTTCTCCTACGAGCAGTACTTC. Its protein is CASSTGTGFSYEQYF. The chain carries TRBV5-1 and TRBJ2-7; 9 positions match TRBD1. Germline V gene sequence: CDR1 SGHRS, CDR2 YFSETQ. V was pared by 4 bases and J by 0 bases, with 5 bases of the junction left unmatched. The CDR3 sequence is 15 residues long.

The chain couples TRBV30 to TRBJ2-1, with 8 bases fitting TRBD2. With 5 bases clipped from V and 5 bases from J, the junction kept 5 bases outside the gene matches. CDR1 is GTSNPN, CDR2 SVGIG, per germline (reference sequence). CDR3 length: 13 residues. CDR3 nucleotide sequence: TGTGCCTGGGCGGGAGGTGCAGACAATGAGCAGTTCTTC. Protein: CAWAGGADNEQFF.

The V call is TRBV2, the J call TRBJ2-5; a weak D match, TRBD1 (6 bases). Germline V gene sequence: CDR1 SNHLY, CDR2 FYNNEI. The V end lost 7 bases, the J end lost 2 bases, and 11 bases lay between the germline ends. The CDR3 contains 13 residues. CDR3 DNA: TGTGCCAGCACCGGGACATTTCAAGAGACCCAGTACTTC. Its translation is CASTGTFQETQYF. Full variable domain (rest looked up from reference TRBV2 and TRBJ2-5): EPEVTQTPSHQVTQMGQEVILRCVPISNHLYFYWYRQILGQKVEFLVSFYNNEISEKSEIFDDQFSVERPDGSNFTLKIRSTKLEDSAMYFCASTGTFQETQYFGPGTRLLVL.

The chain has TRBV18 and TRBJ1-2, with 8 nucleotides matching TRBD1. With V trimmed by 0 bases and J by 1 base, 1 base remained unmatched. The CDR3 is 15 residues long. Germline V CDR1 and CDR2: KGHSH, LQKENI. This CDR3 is CASSPPTGVNYGYTF. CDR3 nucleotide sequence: TGTGCCAGCTCACCACCGACAGGGGTTAACTATGGCTACACCTTC.

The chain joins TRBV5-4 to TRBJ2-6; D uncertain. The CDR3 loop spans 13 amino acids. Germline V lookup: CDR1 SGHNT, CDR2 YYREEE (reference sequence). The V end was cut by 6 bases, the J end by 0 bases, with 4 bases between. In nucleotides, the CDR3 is TGTGCCAGCACTCTCTCTGGGGCCAACGTCCTGACTTTC. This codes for CASTLSGANVLTF.

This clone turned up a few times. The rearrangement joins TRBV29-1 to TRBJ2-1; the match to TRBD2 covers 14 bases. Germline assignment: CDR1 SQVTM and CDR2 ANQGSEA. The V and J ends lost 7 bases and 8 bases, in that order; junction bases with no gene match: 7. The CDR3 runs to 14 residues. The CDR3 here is CSAETSGRVDEQFF. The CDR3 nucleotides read TGCAGCGCTGAGACTAGCGGGAGGGTAGATGAGCAGTTCTTC.